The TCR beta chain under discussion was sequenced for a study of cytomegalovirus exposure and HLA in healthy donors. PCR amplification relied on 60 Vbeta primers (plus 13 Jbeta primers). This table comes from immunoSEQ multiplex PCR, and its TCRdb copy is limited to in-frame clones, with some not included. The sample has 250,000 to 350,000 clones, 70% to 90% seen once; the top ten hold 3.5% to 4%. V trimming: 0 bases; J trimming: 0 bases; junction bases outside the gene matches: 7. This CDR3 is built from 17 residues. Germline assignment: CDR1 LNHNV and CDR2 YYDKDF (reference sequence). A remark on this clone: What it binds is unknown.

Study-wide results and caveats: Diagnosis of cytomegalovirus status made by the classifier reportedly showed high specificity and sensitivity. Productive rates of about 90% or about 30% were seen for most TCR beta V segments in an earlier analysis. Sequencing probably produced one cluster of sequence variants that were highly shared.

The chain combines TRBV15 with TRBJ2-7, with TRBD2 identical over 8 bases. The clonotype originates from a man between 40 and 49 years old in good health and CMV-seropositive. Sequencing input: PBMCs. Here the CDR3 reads CATSRDLAGKSSYEQYF. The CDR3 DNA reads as TGTGCCACCAGCAGAGATCTAGCGGGTAAGAGCTCCTACGAGCAGTACTTC.